A single sample is the source of the 13 T cell receptor beta chains below, sequenced in a study of cytomegalovirus exposure and HLA in healthy donors. The PCR employed 60 Vbeta primers together with 13 Jbeta primers. The assay was immunoSEQ multiplex PCR, and TCRdb's table has in-frame clones only and misses some. The sample consists of about 190,000 clones, roughly 12% of them appearing once. Material: PBMCs. These receptor sequences come from a middle-aged man in good health and CMV-seropositive.

The sample holds a few counts of this clone. The chain combines TRBV28 with TRBJ2-3, with 7 positions matching TRBD2. Germline V gene data show CDR1 as MDHEN and CDR2 as SYDVKM. Unmatched junction bases numbered 10, after V lost 7 bases and J lost 3 bases. The CDR3 loop spans 15 amino acids. CDR3 nucleotide sequence: TGTGCCAGCACTCAAACCGGCGGGGGAACAGATACGCAGTATTTT. This codes for CASTQTGGGTDTQYF.

This chain's CDR3 is CASSPPSGGQYEQYF. CDR3 coding DNA: TGTGCCAGCAGCCCCCCTAGCGGGGGTCAATACGAGCAGTACTTC. The J gene is TRBJ2-7, the V gene TRBV13; 10 bases fit TRBD2. This CDR3 has 15 residues. From germline, CDR1 is PRHDT and CDR2 FYEKMQ (reference sequence). Trimming removed 5 bases from V and 4 bases from J; junction bases left unmatched: 8. Supplemented by reference TRBV13 and TRBJ2-7, the full variable domain reads AAGVIQSPRHLIKEKRETATLKCYPIPRHDTVYWYQQGPGQDPQFLISFYEKMQSDKGSIPDRFSAQQFSDYHSELNMSSLELGDSALYFCASSPPSGGQYEQYFGPGTRLTVT.

This clone was seen a few times. This chain connects TRBV5-4 to TRBJ1-4, with TRBD1 as a possible D gene (5 bases). V was trimmed by 3 bases and J by 7 bases, leaving 13 bases between them. CDR1 and CDR2 from the germline V gene are SGHNT and YYREEE (reference sequence). The CDR3 covers 14 residues. The DNA of the CDR3 is TGTGCCAGCAGCTCAGTTAGGGGCAGTGAAAAACTGTTTTTT. Its translation: CASSSVRGSEKLFF.

The genes are TRBV7-8 and TRBJ2-5; unclear D gene. The CDR3 has 15 amino acids. Germline assignment: CDR1 SGHVS and CDR2 FQNEAQ. The V and J ends lost 3 bases and 2 bases respectively, with 13 bases between them. As DNA, the CDR3 is TGTGCCAGCAGCTTTGGGCGTCGGAAGCAAGAGACCCAGTACTTC. Its translation is CASSFGRRKQETQYF.

The rearrangement joins TRBV11-3 to TRBJ2-7, with 7 bases that match TRBD1. The CDR3 loop spans 13 amino acids. Trimming cost V 4 bases and J 3 bases; bases outside gene matches: 3. Per the germline V gene, CDR1 is SGHNT and CDR2 is YENEEA. The CDR3 sequence is CASSSGQDYEQYV. For the CDR3, the DNA is TGTGCCAGCAGCTCCGGACAGGACTACGAGCAGTACGTC.

The chain uses TRBV2 and TRBJ1-4; 7 bases agree with TRBD1. The V gene's germline CDR1 is SNHLY and CDR2 FYNNEI. The CDR3 extends over 15 amino acids. V trimming: 7 bases; J trimming: 1 base; junction bases outside the gene matches: 6. CDR3 amino acids: CASKTQGRTNEKLFF. CDR3 DNA: TGTGCCAGCAAAACACAGGGGAGAACTAATGAAAAACTGTTTTTT.

This clone has a handful of counts. V usage is TRBV28 and J usage is TRBJ2-5; 7 bases match TRBD1. From germline, CDR1 is MDHEN and CDR2 SYDVKM. This CDR3 is 13 amino acids long. The J segment lost 4 bases and the V segment lost 5 bases, leaving 4 bases of the junction unmatched. The CDR3 sequence: CASSPQGRETQYF. The CDR3 nucleotides read TGTGCCAGCAGTCCACAGGGGCGAGAGACCCAGTACTTC.

This clone was seen a handful of times. Distinct nucleotide sequences in the sample also encode this CDR3. V is TRBV18 and J is TRBJ1-1; the D gene is possibly TRBD1 (6 bases). The germline V and J ends were trimmed by 3 bases and 4 bases, with 9 bases remaining between them. The CDR3 runs 13 residues. Germline V gene data show CDR1 as KGHSH and CDR2 as LQKENI. The CDR3 protein is CASSPKQGTEAFF. The CDR3, as DNA: TGTGCCAGCTCACCGAAACAGGGCACTGAAGCTTTCTTT.

This sequence joins TRBV7-9 and TRBJ2-5; perhaps TRBD1 as D (6 bases). The J call is doubtful: the DNA matches TRBJ2-7 better. This CDR3 is 16 amino acids long. CDR1 SEHNR and CDR2 FQNEAQ come from the germline V gene (reference sequence). CDR3 sequence: CASSYPGTPVSYEQYF. As DNA, the CDR3 is TGTGCCAGCAGCTACCCCGGGACACCGGTCTCCTACGAGCAGTACTTC.

This clone was recorded a few times. V is TRBV9 and J is TRBJ1-2, with a possible D match to TRBD1 (5 bases). CDR3 length: 15 amino acids. Germline CDR1 reads SGDLS; CDR2 reads YYNGEE. Between the trimmed V and J ends, which lost 0 bases and 0 bases, there was a span of 9 bases. The CDR3 protein is CASSVEQGTNYGYTF. CDR3 sequence (DNA): TGTGCCAGCAGCGTAGAGCAGGGAACTAACTATGGCTACACCTTC.

The chain has TRBV28 and TRBJ2-7; D gene unclear. The V end lost 5 bases, the J end lost 0 bases, and 11 bases lay between the germline ends. Germline lookup yields CDR1 MDHEN and CDR2 SYDVKM. The CDR3 has 14 residues. The CDR3 spells CASSPGPSSYEQYF. The CDR3 region has the DNA TGTGCCAGCAGTCCCGGCCCTAGCTCCTACGAGCAGTACTTC.

The chain carries TRBV9 and TRBJ2-2, with 10 bases identical to TRBD2. With V trimmed by 1 base and J by 3 bases, 6 bases remained unmatched. In germline, CDR1 is SGDLS, CDR2 YYNGEE. There are 17 residues in the CDR3. The CDR3: CASSVLAGGQYTGELFF. Written as DNA, the CDR3 is TGTGCCAGCAGCGTATTAGCGGGGGGCCAGTACACCGGGGAGCTGTTTTTT.

V usage is TRBV7-2 and J usage is TRBJ2-7, with 9 bases aligning to TRBD1. The germline V gene has CDR1 SGHTA and CDR2 FQGNSA. Germline trimming cut 3 bases from V and 7 bases from J; bases unmatched to any gene: 10. CDR3 length equals 15 residues. The CDR3 here is CASSFEGTGSREQYF. The CDR3 DNA reads as TGTGCCAGCAGCTTTGAAGGGACAGGGAGCAGGGAGCAGTACTTC.